Shown below are 28 T cell receptor beta chains from a single sample sequenced in a study of cytomegalovirus exposure and HLA in healthy donors. Only in-frame clones appear in the TCRdb table, and some are missing; sequencing was by immunoSEQ multiplex PCR. The data hold around 200,000 clones, with around 82% observed a single time. Sequencing was performed on PBMCs. These receptors came from a woman aged 18-35 years in good health and CMV-seropositive.

The chain uses TRBV25-1 and TRBJ1-2, with unresolved D. The CDR3 is 15 amino acids. Germline CDR1 and CDR2: MGHDK and SYGVNS. Trimming pared 0 bases from V and 7 bases from J, leaving 15 bases between. The CDR3 is CASSEYGLDFFGYTF. CDR3 coding DNA: TGTGCCAGCAGTGAATATGGTCTTGACTTCTTTGGCTACACCTTC.

This clone has only a few counts. This chain connects TRBV4-3 to TRBJ1-2; D is perhaps TRBD1 (5 bases). V was clipped by 1 base and J by 6 bases, with 12 bases between them. In germline, CDR1 is LGHNA, CDR2 YSLEER. The CDR3 has 14 residues. The CDR3 DNA follows: TGCGCCAGCAGCCAAGCCCCGTTGGGGCATGGCTACACCTTC. This sequence encodes CASSQAPLGHGYTF.

This chain joins TRBV6-1 and TRBJ2-7; D may be TRBD1 (5 bases). CDR1 MNHNS and CDR2 SASEGT come from the germline V gene. CDR3 length: 10 residues. The V gene lost 8 bases and the J gene lost 6 bases, with 8 bases spanning the gap. CDR3: CASGATEQYF. The CDR3 DNA reads as TGTGCCAGCGGGGCCACCGAGCAGTACTTC.

V gene TRBV4-2 combines with J gene TRBJ1-4; tentative D call: TRBD1 (5 bases). Per the germline V gene, CDR1 is LGHNA and CDR2 is YNFKEQ. The CDR3 runs 15 residues. The V end was cut by 3 bases, the J end by 4 bases, with 12 bases between. CDR3 DNA sequence: TGTGCCAGCAGCCAGGGGACTCCCCGTAATGAAAAACTGTTTTTT. Translating it yields CASSQGTPRNEKLFF.

The chain couples TRBV20-1 to TRBJ1-1; D is uncertain. This CDR3 comprises 9 residues. The germline V gene encodes CDR1 DFQATT and CDR2 SNEGSKA (reference sequence). With 3 bases removed from V and 8 bases from J, the gap between germline ends came to 4 bases. The CDR3 nucleotides read TGCAGTGCTAGGGAGGAAGCTTTCTTT. Translating gives CSAREEAFF.

This clone was detected a few times. The V and J genes are TRBV2 and TRBJ1-2; perhaps TRBD1 as D (5 bases). Trimming took 2 bases from V and 8 from J, leaving 18 bases between them. CDR3 size: 15 residues. The V gene's germline CDR1 is SNHLY and CDR2 FYNNEI. This CDR3 is CASSESGAGIGGYTF. The CDR3 DNA reads TGTGCCAGCAGTGAATCCGGAGCAGGGATAGGAGGCTACACCTTC.

The CDR3 region is CASQGYTEAFF. The CDR3 DNA is TGTGCCAGCCAGGGGTACACTGAAGCTTTCTTT. The rearrangement uses TRBV2 and TRBJ1-1, with D perhaps matching TRBD1 (6 bases). The ends were cut back, 8 bases at V and 3 bases at J, with 7 bases in the middle. This CDR3 contains 11 residues. Germline CDR1 is SNHLY and CDR2 is FYNNEI.

The sample holds a few counts of this clone. The chain joins TRBV6-4 to TRBJ2-7, with 9 bases matching TRBD1. The CDR3 consists of 14 residues. The germline CDR1 and CDR2 sequences are MRHNA and SNTAGT. The J segment lost 3 bases and the V segment lost 10 bases, leaving 10 bases of the junction unmatched. The CDR3 loop is CAITCTGGRYEQYF. DNA for the CDR3: TGTGCCATCACCTGTACAGGGGGCCGCTACGAGCAGTACTTC.

This clone was found once. J is TRBJ1-1 and V is TRBV6-1, with TRBD1 matching 7 bases. CDR3 length: 12 amino acids. The V segment lost 1 base and the J segment 8 bases; nucleotides outside the gene matches: 1. Germline V gene sequence: CDR1 MNHNS, CDR2 SASEGT. The CDR3 is CASSEGRGEAFF. The CDR3 DNA sequence: TGTGCCAGCAGTGAAGGCAGGGGGGAAGCTTTCTTT.

The chain has TRBV2 and TRBJ1-6, with 8 bases that match TRBD1. Germline V lookup: CDR1 SNHLY, CDR2 FYNNEI. CDR3 length: 13 residues. V dropped 6 bases and J dropped 10; count of bases not matched to a gene: 5. CDR3 protein: CASRGQAPSPLHF. The CDR3 DNA reads TGTGCCAGCAGGGGACAGGCTCCGTCACCCCTCCACTTT.

This chain links TRBV14 with TRBJ2-1; D is unclear. V was pared by 0 bases and J by 0 bases, with 9 bases between. The CDR3 spans 16 residues. Per germline, CDR1 SGHDN and CDR2 FVKESK. The CDR3 here is CASSQELENSYNEQFF. The CDR3 bases are TGTGCCAGCAGCCAAGAATTAGAGAACTCCTACAATGAGCAGTTCTTC.

The gene calls are TRBV5-4 and TRBJ2-1; 7 nucleotides align to TRBD2. V was pared by 4 bases and J by 8 bases, with 12 bases of the junction left unmatched. Looked up from germline, CDR1 is SGHNT and CDR2 is YYREEE (reference sequence). CDR3 length equals 15 residues. CDR3 sequence reads: CASSLTAGVGDEQFF. In DNA form, the CDR3 reads TGTGCCAGCAGCCTCACGGCGGGGGTTGGCGATGAGCAGTTCTTC. Combining the CDR3 with reference TRBV5-4 and TRBJ2-1 gives the whole variable domain ETGVTQSPTHLIKTRGQQVTLRCSSQSGHNTVSWYQQALGQGPQFIFQYYREEENGRGNFPPRFSGLQFPNYSSELNVNALELDDSALYLCASSLTAGVGDEQFFGPGTRLTVL.

This chain joins TRBV7-2 and TRBJ2-7; 10 nucleotides agree with TRBD2. This CDR3 is 14 amino acids long. Per germline, CDR1 SGHTA and CDR2 FQGNSA. V gave up 6 bases and J gave up 2 bases; unmatched junction bases: 4. CDR3 in DNA: TGTGCCAGCAGACTGACTAGCGGGCCCTACGAGCAGTACTTC. It codes for CASRLTSGPYEQYF.

This clone was seen just once. The gene calls are TRBV9 and TRBJ2-1; 9 bases align to TRBD1. With V trimmed by 4 bases and J by 2 bases, 13 bases remained unmatched. This CDR3 contains 18 residues. The germline gives CDR1 SGDLS, CDR2 YYNGEE. This CDR3 reads CASSTTRMGTGTYNEQFF. For the CDR3, the DNA is TGTGCCAGCAGCACAACACGGATGGGGACAGGGACCTACAATGAGCAGTTCTTC.

CDR3 sequence reads: CATSRDGLNQPQHF. In DNA form, the CDR3 reads TGTGCCACCAGCAGAGATGGGCTCAATCAGCCCCAGCATTTT. This sequence joins TRBV15 and TRBJ1-5; D is undetermined. The germline V and J ends were trimmed by 0 bases and 3 bases, with 6 bases remaining between them. The CDR3 extends over 14 amino acids. The germline gives CDR1 LNHNV, CDR2 YYDKDF (reference sequence).

The chain has TRBV27 and TRBJ2-7; perhaps TRBD1 as D (6 bases). V lost 5 bases, J lost 5 bases, and 16 bases lay in between. The CDR3 runs to 14 residues. The germline V gene encodes CDR1 MNHEY and CDR2 SMNVEV (reference sequence). The CDR3 nucleotides read TGTGCCAGCAGTGAATTGCATGGGGGCAACGAGCAGTACTTC. Translated, it gives CASSELHGGNEQYF.

This clone was detected only a few times. The chain employs TRBV4-2 and TRBJ2-1; D possibly corresponds to TRBD2 (6 bases). The CDR3 length is 17 residues. The germline V gene has CDR1 LGHNA and CDR2 YNFKEQ. Trimming shortened V by 0 bases and J by 10 bases, and 22 bases separated the two germline ends. In nucleotides, the CDR3 is TGTGCCAGCAGCCAAGATTCCCAACTAGCCAGAACTCTGGAGCAGTTCTTC. Encoded protein: CASSQDSQLARTLEQFF.

This rearrangement joins TRBV21-1 to TRBJ2-7; the tabulated D call, TRBD1, remains unverified against the DNA. TRBV21-1 is assigned pseudogene status. This CDR3 comprises 13 residues. The chain's CDR3 is CATRDRVPHEQYF. The CDR3 DNA sequence: TGTGCCACCCGGGACAGGGTCCCCCACGAGCAGTACTTC.

This clone was counted only a few times. The rearrangement joins TRBV5-1 to TRBJ2-1; 9 bases align to TRBD2. Germline V CDR1 and CDR2: SGHRS, YFSETQ. This CDR3 contains 15 residues. Trimming removed 1 base from V and 8 bases from J; junction bases left unmatched: 7. The CDR3 DNA is TGCGCCAGCAGCTTGCGAGCGGGGGGCCACGATGAGCAGTTCTTC. The encoded protein is CASSLRAGGHDEQFF.

The chain recombines TRBV6-5 with TRBJ2-1; 8 bases align to TRBD1. CDR1 and CDR2 from the germline V gene are MNHEY and SVGAGI. This CDR3 comprises 14 residues. V gave up 6 bases and J gave up 15 bases; unmatched junction bases: 16. The CDR3 region is CASSTPQGAPRPFF. The CDR3 region has the DNA TGTGCCAGCAGCACACCTCAGGGGGCGCCTAGGCCGTTCTTC.

Only a few counts were recorded for this clone. The rearrangement uses TRBV19 and TRBJ1-1, with D unclear. This CDR3 is 13 amino acids long. Germline V gene sequence: CDR1 LNHDA, CDR2 SQIVND (reference sequence). Trimming cost V 3 bases and J 5 bases, with 10 bases left between them. In DNA, the CDR3 is TGTGCCAGTAGTATGACTGAGGAGACTGAAGCTTTCTTT. Amino acids: CASSMTEETEAFF.

J is TRBJ2-5 and V is TRBV5-1, with 13 bases identical to TRBD2. V was pared by 0 bases and J by 4 bases, with 15 bases of the junction left unmatched. CDR1 is SGHRS, CDR2 YFSETQ, per germline. The CDR3 is 20 residues long. CDR3 loop: CASSLDPATSGGASGETQYF. The CDR3 nucleotides are TGCGCCAGCAGCTTGGATCCCGCTACTAGCGGGGGGGCCTCAGGAGAGACCCAGTACTTC.

In its sample, this clone was seen a few times. J is TRBJ1-2 and V is TRBV7-2; 8 bases are shared with TRBD1. In germline, CDR1 is SGHTA, CDR2 FQGNSA. Losses at the gene ends were 0 bases for V and 5 bases for J; bases not matched to a gene: 2. The CDR3 extends over 14 amino acids. CDR3 protein: CASSLADRAYGYTF. CDR3 bases: TGTGCCAGCAGCTTAGCGGACAGGGCTTATGGCTACACCTTC.

The chain employs TRBV5-4 and TRBJ1-2; TRBD1 matches 8 bases. The J segment lost 0 bases and the V segment lost 4 bases, leaving 5 bases of the junction unmatched. There are 15 residues in the CDR3. Germline loops: CDR1 SGHNT, CDR2 YYREEE (reference sequence). Here the CDR3 DNA reads TGTGCCAGCAGCCCAGGACAGGGAACTAACTATGGCTACACCTTC. It encodes CASSPGQGTNYGYTF.

The V gene is TRBV9, the J gene TRBJ2-7, with 10 positions matching TRBD1. After removal of 1 base from V and 0 bases from J, the junction contained 1 base not matched to a gene. The germline V gene has CDR1 SGDLS and CDR2 YYNGEE. This CDR3 comprises 15 residues. The CDR3 protein is CASSVRTGGSYEQYF. DNA of the CDR3: TGTGCCAGCAGCGTAAGGACAGGGGGCTCCTACGAGCAGTACTTC.

V is TRBV13 and J is TRBJ1-1, with 12 bases aligning to TRBD1. This CDR3 has 15 residues. V trimming: 3 bases; J trimming: 5 bases; junction bases outside the gene matches: 4. Germline CDR1 PRHDT, CDR2 FYEKMQ (reference sequence). CDR3 sequence (DNA): TGTGCCAGCAGCTTCCCGGGACAGGGGGCTACTGAAGCTTTCTTT. Its translation is CASSFPGQGATEAFF.

This CDR3 is CASSHKTSGVISYEQYF. In DNA form, the CDR3 reads TGCGCCAGCAGCCATAAGACTAGCGGGGTCATCTCCTACGAGCAGTACTTC. The chain recombines TRBV4-1 with TRBJ2-7; 11 bases agree with TRBD2. The CDR3 consists of 17 residues. The germline CDR1 and CDR2 sequences are MGHRA and YSYEKL. V was pared by 3 bases and J by 0 bases, with 7 bases of the junction left unmatched.

This chain uses TRBV9 with TRBJ1-1, with 8 bases matching TRBD1. J was trimmed by 6 bases and V by 0 bases; bases with no gene match: 7. This CDR3 is 15 amino acids long. Germline V gives CDR1 SGDLS, CDR2 YYNGEE. The CDR3 loop reads CASSVDPGGEAEAFF. Written as DNA, the CDR3 is TGTGCCAGCAGCGTAGATCCAGGGGGCGAGGCTGAAGCTTTCTTT.